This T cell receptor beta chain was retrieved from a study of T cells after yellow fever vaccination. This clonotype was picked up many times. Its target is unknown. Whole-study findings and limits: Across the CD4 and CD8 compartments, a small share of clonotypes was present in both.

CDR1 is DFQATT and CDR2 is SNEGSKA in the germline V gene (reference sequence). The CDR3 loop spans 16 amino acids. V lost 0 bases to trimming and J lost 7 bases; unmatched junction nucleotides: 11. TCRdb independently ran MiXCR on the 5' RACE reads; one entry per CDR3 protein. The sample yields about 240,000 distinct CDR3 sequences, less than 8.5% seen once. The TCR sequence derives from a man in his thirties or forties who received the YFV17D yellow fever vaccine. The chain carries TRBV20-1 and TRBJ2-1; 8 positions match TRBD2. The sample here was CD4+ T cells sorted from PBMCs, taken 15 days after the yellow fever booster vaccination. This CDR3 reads CSARDWESGGRNEQFF. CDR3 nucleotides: TGCAGTGCTAGAGATTGGGAATCCGGCGGGAGGAATGAGCAGTTCTTC.